The 29 T cell receptor beta chains reported below all come from one sample, sequenced in a study of vaccination and CD4 T cells after COVID-19. Treatment noted: roughly nine-day PBMC culture with coronavirus spike peptide pools or control peptides (ViraFEST assay). These receptors are not linked to any known antigen. The Oncomine TCR Beta short-read assay was applied to DNA of cultured CD4+ T cells. A single record per CDR3 protein comes from TCRdb applying MiXCR to the PCR reads. The sample has 13,000 or so distinct CDR3 sequences, 60% to 80% seen once. What was sequenced was CD4+ T cells from blood, cultured in vitro. Receptor source: a human donor who had recovered from COVID-19.

The V gene is TRBV27, the J gene TRBJ1-2; perhaps TRBD1 as D (6 bases). V shed 5 bases and J shed 6 bases, with 13 bases lying between them. Germline lookup yields CDR1 MNHEY and CDR2 SMNVEV (reference sequence). CDR3 length: 13 amino acids. The CDR3 spells CASSRRTEDGYTF. The CDR3 nucleotides are TGTGCCAGCAGTAGAAGGACAGAAGATGGCTACACCTTC.

This chain uses TRBV19 with TRBJ2-1; D remains unclear. The V end was cut by 7 bases, the J end by 6 bases, with 16 bases between. CDR3 length: 14 residues. In germline, CDR1 is LNHDA, CDR2 SQIVND (reference sequence). The CDR3 DNA follows: TGTGCCAGTAATCGAGACCCCTTTGCCAATGAGCAGTTCTTC. The encoded protein is CASNRDPFANEQFF.

This clonotype is deemed medium-sized. The chain employs TRBV27 and TRBJ1-2, with D maybe TRBD1 (6 bases). The CDR3 has 17 residues. The V gene lost 3 bases and the J gene lost 5 bases, with 22 bases spanning the gap. Germline lookup yields CDR1 MNHEY and CDR2 SMNVEV (reference sequence). The CDR3 spells CASSLSLGGGLRYGYTF. The CDR3, as DNA: TGTGCCAGCAGTTTGTCCCTAGGGGGGGGGTTACGGTATGGCTACACCTTC.

The J gene is TRBJ2-7, the V gene TRBV20-1; 11 bases align to TRBD2. The CDR3 loop spans 17 amino acids. The J segment lost 2 bases and the V segment lost 1 base, leaving 10 bases of the junction unmatched. Germline V gives CDR1 DFQATT, CDR2 SNEGSKA (reference sequence). The CDR3 sequence: CSARARGSGRAAYEQYF. CDR3 in DNA: TGCAGTGCTAGAGCCCGGGGTAGCGGGAGGGCCGCCTACGAGCAGTACTTC.

This chain uses TRBV6-5 with TRBJ1-2; D gene ambiguous. Germline CDR1 is MNHEY and CDR2 is SVGAGI. This CDR3 comprises 13 residues. V was pared by 2 bases and J by 3 bases, with 7 bases between. The CDR3 DNA follows: TGTGCCAGCAGTTACACAAGGGACTATGGCTACACCTTC. Protein: CASSYTRDYGYTF.

This clonotype was detected only once. The rearrangement links TRBV19 to TRBJ1-1; no clear D. There are 15 residues in the CDR3. CDR1 is LNHDA and CDR2 is SQIVND in the germline V gene (reference sequence). V was cut by 1 base and J by 0 bases, with 9 bases left in between. The CDR3 region is CASSIVGTMNTEAFF. The CDR3 coding sequence is TGTGCCAGTAGTATAGTGGGAACTATGAACACTGAAGCTTTCTTT.

This clonotype was seen a handful of times. The DNA of the CDR3 is TGTGCCAGCAGCTCCCCTACGGGACAAAATTCACCCCTCCACTTT. Translated, it gives CASSSPTGQNSPLHF. The chain recombines TRBV7-9 with TRBJ1-6; the D gene is possibly TRBD1 (6 bases). V gave up 4 bases and J gave up 7 bases, with 14 bases separating them. CDR3 size: 15 residues. The germline gives CDR1 SEHNR, CDR2 FQNEAQ (reference sequence).

This clonotype was seen a few times. The chain combines TRBV6-2 or TRBV6-3 with TRBJ1-1, with 8 bases aligning to TRBD1. Looked up from germline, CDR1 is MNHEY and CDR2 is SVGEGT. This CDR3 is 14 amino acids long. J gave up 5 bases and V 3 bases, and 5 bases lay outside the gene matches. CDR3: CASSYQGARTEAFF. The CDR3 bases are TGTGCCAGCAGTTATCAGGGGGCGCGTACTGAAGCTTTCTTT.

This rearrangement joins TRBV7-2 to TRBJ1-5, with unresolved D. The CDR3 totals 16 residues. Germline V lookup: CDR1 SGHTA, CDR2 FQGNSA. With 1 base removed from V and 0 bases from J, the gap between germline ends came to 10 bases. The DNA of the CDR3 is TGTGCCAGCAGCTTAGAGGACGCACGTAGCAATCAGCCCCAGCATTTT. It translates to CASSLEDARSNQPQHF.

This clonotype was seen a handful of times. V is TRBV7-2 and J is TRBJ1-6; D is undetermined. V was cut by 1 base and J by 3 bases, with 7 bases left in between. There are 15 residues in the CDR3. Germline-derived CDR1 and CDR2 are SGHTA and FQGNSA. The CDR3 coding sequence is TGTGCCAGCAGCTTAGTGGCAGGCTATAATTCACCCCTCCACTTT. The encoded protein is CASSLVAGYNSPLHF.

The chain employs TRBV6-2 or TRBV6-3 and TRBJ2-5, with 13 positions matching TRBD2. The CDR3 is made up of 17 amino acids. CDR1 and CDR2 from the germline V gene are MNHEY and SVGEGT. V was pared by 5 bases and J by 5 bases, with 11 bases of the junction left unmatched. CDR3 sequence reads: CASSNPQLAGGRETQYF. CDR3 DNA sequence: TGTGCCAGCAGTAACCCTCAACTAGCGGGAGGGAGGGAGACCCAGTACTTC.

The gene calls are TRBV7-2 and TRBJ2-4; TRBD2 matches 10 bases. Unmatched junction bases numbered 13, after V lost 1 base and J lost 13 bases. Germline V gene lookup returns CDR1 SGHTA and CDR2 FQGNSA. This CDR3 is 16 amino acids long. In DNA, the CDR3 is TGTGCCAGCAGCTTAGGGGGGGGAGCGGGAGGGCTCCTACAGTACTTC. This gives the protein CASSLGGGAGGLLQYF.

The chain is built from TRBV29-1 and TRBJ1-1; D might be TRBD1 (6 bases). Germline lookup yields CDR1 SQVTM and CDR2 ANQGSEA. Trimming cost V 7 bases and J 10 bases, with 22 bases left between them. The CDR3 extends over 13 amino acids. CDR3 in DNA: TGCAGCGGGGAGGCTGGGGGGGCCGTTTCAGCTTTCTTT. This codes for CSGEAGGAVSAFF. Supplemented by reference TRBV29-1 and TRBJ1-1, the full variable domain reads SAVISQKPSRDICQRGTSLTIQCQVDSQVTMMFWYRQQPGQSLTLIATANQGSEATYESGFVIDKFPISRPNLTFSTLTVSNMSPEDSSIYLCSGEAGGAVSAFFGQGTRLTVV.

The chain has TRBV6-1 and TRBJ1-6, with D unresolved. The CDR3 is 13 residues long. Germline loops: CDR1 MNHNS, CDR2 SASEGT. Trimming stripped 5 bases from V and 7 bases from J, with 9 bases between. The DNA of the CDR3 is TGTGCCAGCAGTCCCGAAAAAAATTCACCCCTCCACTTT. This sequence encodes CASSPEKNSPLHF.

CDR3 region: CAWSVGRQETQYF. CDR3 nucleotide sequence: TGTGCCTGGAGTGTAGGGAGACAAGAGACCCAGTACTTC. The V gene is TRBV30, the J gene TRBJ2-5; a weak D match, TRBD2 (5 bases). V lost 0 bases and J lost 2, with 7 bases in between. This CDR3 contains 13 residues. The germline V gene has CDR1 GTSNPN and CDR2 SVGIG (reference sequence).

CDR3 region: CASRSWGGSLSTDTQYF. In nucleotides, the CDR3 is TGTGCCAGCAGATCCTGGGGGGGGTCGTTGAGCACAGATACGCAGTATTTT. V gene TRBV7-2 combines with J gene TRBJ2-3, with 7 bases lining up with TRBD2. The V segment lost 6 bases and the J segment 0 bases; nucleotides outside the gene matches: 12. CDR1 and CDR2 from the germline V gene are SGHTA and FQGNSA. This CDR3 region has 17 residues. Filled out from reference TRBV7-2 and TRBJ2-3, the complete variable domain reads GAGVSQSPSNKVTEKGKDVELRCDPISGHTALYWYRQSLGQGLEFLIYFQGNSAPDKSGLPSDRFSAERTGGSVSTLTIQRTQQEDSAVYLCASRSWGGSLSTDTQYFGPGTRLTVL.

This rearrangement joins TRBV15 to TRBJ2-7; a weak D match, TRBD1 (6 bases). The length of the CDR3 is 18 residues. Trimming removed 2 bases from V and 0 bases from J, with 20 bases in between. Germline CDR1 and CDR2: LNHNV and YYDKDF (reference sequence). CDR3 bases: TGTGCCACCAGCAGATCGACCGCCAGGGGCCCAAGCTCCTACGAGCAGTACTTC. This sequence encodes CATSRSTARGPSSYEQYF.

The chain couples TRBV7-2 to TRBJ2-1; 16 nucleotides match TRBD2. CDR3 length equals 16 residues. The germline V gene has CDR1 SGHTA and CDR2 FQGNSA. The J segment lost 7 bases and the V segment lost 5 bases, leaving 5 bases of the junction unmatched. For the CDR3, the DNA is TGTGCCAGCAGCCCCCCGGGACTAGCGGGAGGGAATGAGCAGTTCTTC. Amino acids: CASSPPGLAGGNEQFF.

The genes are TRBV6-5 and TRBJ1-5; D gene uncertain. Germline V gene sequence: CDR1 MNHEY, CDR2 SVGAGI. This CDR3 has 13 amino acids. Trimming removed 0 bases from V and 7 bases from J, with 7 bases in between. CDR3 nucleotides: TGTGCCAGCAGTTACTCACTCTCCCAGCCCCAGCATTTT. Translated, it gives CASSYSLSQPQHF.

The chain has TRBV20-1 and TRBJ2-7; no clear D gene. V lost 1 base and J lost 0, with 7 bases in between. The CDR3 loop spans 13 amino acids. Germline V lookup: CDR1 DFQATT, CDR2 SNEGSKA (reference sequence). In DNA form, the CDR3 reads TGCAGTGCTAGAGCTCATAGCTCCTACGAGCAGTACTTC. Its translation is CSARAHSSYEQYF.

This clonotype occurred a few times. This chain joins TRBV20-1 and TRBJ1-5; D unresolved. Trimming left V 1 base short and J 0 bases short, with 7 bases between. The CDR3 totals 14 residues. The germline CDR1 and CDR2 sequences are DFQATT and SNEGSKA (reference sequence). The CDR3 reads CSARAVYSNQPQHF. The CDR3 DNA follows: TGCAGTGCTAGAGCGGTTTATAGCAATCAGCCCCAGCATTTT.

The V gene is TRBV10-2, the J gene TRBJ1-1; possibly TRBD1 for D (6 bases). CDR1 and CDR2 (germline): WSHSY, SAAADI. The ends were cut back, 3 bases at V and 10 bases at J, with 18 bases in the middle. The CDR3 totals 14 residues. CDR3 DNA: TGCGCCAGCAGTGATATCGGGGGGACATCTCGAGCTTTCTTT. This translates into CASSDIGGTSRAFF.

This chain connects TRBV6-1 to TRBJ2-5; D possibly corresponds to TRBD1 (5 bases). Deletions cut 2 bases from V and 1 base from J, with 17 bases between. CDR1 and CDR2 from the germline V gene are MNHNS and SASEGT. This CDR3 spans 17 amino acids. The CDR3 loop reads CASSEWLGATIQETQYF. For the CDR3, the DNA is TGTGCCAGCAGTGAATGGCTTGGGGCGACGATCCAAGAGACCCAGTACTTC.

The V gene is TRBV20-1, the J gene TRBJ2-5; perhaps TRBD2 as D (5 bases). With 5 bases removed from V and 12 bases from J, the gap between germline ends came to 19 bases. CDR3 length equals 12 residues. Per germline, CDR1 DFQATT and CDR2 SNEGSKA (reference sequence). The CDR3 here is CSAVDLLERKYF. CDR3 bases: TGCAGTGCTGTTGACCTACTAGAACGAAAGTACTTC.

V and J are TRBV20-1 and TRBJ2-2; the match to TRBD2 covers 9 bases. Per the germline V gene, CDR1 is DFQATT and CDR2 is SNEGSKA (reference sequence). The trim removed 8 bases at V and 4 bases at J, leaving 17 bases unmatched. The CDR3 is made up of 17 amino acids. CDR3 nucleotide sequence: TGCAGTTCAGCCGGCGGGAGGGCCGCATTGGGCACCGGGGAGCTGTTTTTT. Translated: CSSAGGRAALGTGELFF.

The chain links TRBV20-1 to TRBJ2-7, with TRBD2 matching over 7 bases. Germline CDR1 DFQATT, CDR2 SNEGSKA (reference sequence). Trimming took 6 bases from V and 3 from J; bases not matched to a gene: 8. The CDR3 spans 13 residues. This CDR3 reads CSANRDYGYEQYF. The CDR3, as DNA: TGCAGTGCCAACCGGGACTACGGCTACGAGCAGTACTTC.

V is TRBV7-9 and J is TRBJ2-2; 9 bases fit TRBD1. Per the germline V gene, CDR1 is SEHNR and CDR2 is FQNEAQ (reference sequence). This CDR3 spans 13 amino acids. Trimming at V came to 9 bases and at J to 4 bases, leaving 3 bases not matched to a gene. CDR3 loop: CARGQGSTGELFF. The CDR3 nucleotides read TGTGCCAGGGGACAGGGCTCCACCGGGGAGCTGTTTTTT.

The J gene is TRBJ1-5, the V gene TRBV20-1; 8 bases agree with TRBD1. Germline V gene sequence: CDR1 DFQATT, CDR2 SNEGSKA (reference sequence). The CDR3 spans 16 residues. With 3 bases clipped from V and 4 bases from J, the junction kept 11 bases outside the gene matches. CDR3 loop: CSASMVGTGGNQPQHF. CDR3 bases: TGCAGTGCTAGCATGGTGGGCACAGGGGGGAATCAGCCCCAGCATTTT.

V gene TRBV11-3 combines with J gene TRBJ2-3; D remains ambiguous. Germline lookup yields CDR1 SGHNT and CDR2 YENEEA. The V end was cut by 5 bases, the J end by 3 bases, with 12 bases between. The CDR3 length is 14 residues. Written as DNA, the CDR3 is TGTGCCAGCAGCCAAACGCCGACTACAGATACGCAGTATTTT. Amino acids: CASSQTPTTDTQYF.